Sequencing of this TCR beta chain was carried out in a study of graft-versus-host responses after intestinal transplantation. Findings and limits, study-wide: Recipient marrow showed GvH clones, some seen first in ileum or blood.

V was clipped by 0 bases and J by 2 bases, with 7 bases between them. This CDR3 is 13 amino acids long. Germline assignment: CDR1 GTSNPN and CDR2 SVGIG (reference sequence). Assay: immunoSEQ multiplex PCR; the TCRdb copy retains only in-frame clones and omits some. The data show approximately 25,000 clones, with around 80% seen just once and around 0.9% held by the top ten. For this clone: The antigen is not known.

This specimen was unstimulated CD8+ T cells sorted from spleen or lymph node cells, taken before transplant. The receptor comes from a human donor who was the organ donor for an intestinal transplant. The chain is built from TRBV30 and TRBJ1-1; tentatively, D is TRBD1 (5 bases). The CDR3 DNA sequence: TGTGCCTGGAGTGTAGGGGCTAACACTGAAGCTTTCTTT. This encodes CAWSVGANTEAFF.